Below are 15 T cell receptor beta chains sequenced from a single sample in a study of metastatic and nonmetastatic thyroid tumors. Each patient went into thyroid surgery without having received any treatment. TCRdb re-called clones from the PCR reads using MiXCR. The sample comprises 13,000 to 15,000 clones, approximately 32% of which are singletons, and around 3.7% rests with the top ten. Sample: blood. All receptors come from a female donor with papillary thyroid cancer or a benign thyroid nodule (not recorded which). Some clones in this sample may be carry-over from other donors' samples.

This clone was recorded many times. V gene TRBV29-1 combines with J gene TRBJ2-5; D possibly matches TRBD1 or TRBD2 (6 bases each). V dropped 5 bases and J dropped 5 bases, with 18 bases sitting between them. The CDR3 totals 14 residues. Germline-derived CDR1 and CDR2 are SQVTM and ANQGSEA. Written as DNA, the CDR3 is TGCAGCGTTAGGGGGGCCCAGGTCTGGGAGACCCAGTACTTC. It specifies CSVRGAQVWETQYF.

This clone was counted only a few times. The chain recombines TRBV6-1 with TRBJ2-7; D is ambiguous. This CDR3 comprises 12 residues. Trimming removed 6 bases from V and 7 bases from J, with 13 bases in between. Per the germline V gene, CDR1 is MNHNS and CDR2 is SASEGT. The CDR3 DNA sequence: TGTGCCAGCAGCCCTCAGCTAGGGGAGCAGTACTTC. As protein: CASSPQLGEQYF.

The chain combines TRBV7-2 with TRBJ2-6; D not resolved. CDR3 length: 14 residues. The V end was cut by 1 base, the J end by 2 bases, with 3 bases between. Germline V gives CDR1 SGHTA, CDR2 FQGNSA. This CDR3 reads CASSLGTGANVLTF. CDR3 nucleotides: TGTGCCAGCAGCTTAGGAACTGGGGCCAACGTCCTGACTTTC.

Ten or more counts support this clone. This chain joins TRBV5-5 and TRBJ1-4, with 11 bases fitting TRBD1. The CDR3 is 15 residues long. V dropped 4 bases and J dropped 7; count of bases not matched to a gene: 6. Germline V gene sequence: CDR1 SGHKS, CDR2 YYEKEE (reference sequence). Here the CDR3 DNA reads TGTGCCAGCAGCGCGAGGACAGGGGGCAGTGAAAAACTGTTTTTT. Translation: CASSARTGGSEKLFF.

This chain links TRBV10-1 with TRBJ2-2; no reliable D call. This CDR3 comprises 13 residues. Germline-derived CDR1 and CDR2 are WNHNN and SYGVQD (reference sequence). Trimming pared 3 bases from V and 6 bases from J, leaving 8 bases between. This CDR3 is CASSDRISGELFF. As DNA, the CDR3 is TGCGCCAGCAGTGATAGAATTTCCGGGGAGCTGTTTTTT.

This clone occurred a few times. In nucleotides, the CDR3 is TGCAGTGCTACACCGAGGATGAACACTGAAGCTTTCTTT. Protein product: CSATPRMNTEAFF. The chain uses TRBV20-1 and TRBJ1-1; no clear D gene. Germline V gene sequence: CDR1 DFQATT, CDR2 SNEGSKA (reference sequence). The CDR3 is 13 amino acids. The V and J ends lost 4 bases and 0 bases respectively, with 9 bases between them.

This clone is medium-sized. The chain joins TRBV19 to TRBJ1-2, with 7 bases identical to TRBD1. After removal of 7 bases from V and 8 bases from J, the junction contained 16 bases not matched to a gene. The CDR3 is made up of 15 amino acids. In germline, CDR1 is LNHDA, CDR2 SQIVND (reference sequence). The CDR3, as DNA: TGTGCCAGTAACGCGCCCGGACAGGATTTAGGAGGCTACACCTTC. This encodes CASNAPGQDLGGYTF.

The table lists this clone with many counts. Being one base from a much bigger clone, this may be a read error. V and J are TRBV11-1 and TRBJ2-7, with TRBD2 matching 10 bases. The CDR3 consists of 16 residues. Trimming removed 2 bases from V and 11 bases from J; junction bases left unmatched: 15. The germline V gene has CDR1 SGHAT and CDR2 FQDESV (reference sequence). The CDR3 coding sequence is TGTGCCAGCAGCTTAAATTCCGGGGCTAGCGGGAGCCAAAAGTACTTC. Protein: CASSLNSGASGSQKYF.

This clone was found once. The junction and the germline gene differ at one end; a read error may be behind it. Other DNA sequences in this specimen translate into the identical CDR3. This chain joins TRBV29-1 and TRBJ2-2; 8 bases align to TRBD1. The germline CDR1 and CDR2 sequences are SQVTM and ANQGSEA. The CDR3 extends over 13 amino acids. CDR3 sequence reads: CGGQGANTGELFF. DNA of the CDR3: TGCGGGGGTCAGGGGGCGAACACCGGGGAGCTGTTCTTT.

This clone occurred many times. The CDR3 nucleotides are TGTGCCAGCAGCTTACAGGGACAGGTAACCCTTAGCTCCTACGAGCAGTACTTC. Translating gives CASSLQGQVTLSSYEQYF. The rearrangement links TRBV7-9 to TRBJ2-7, with 8 bases fitting TRBD1. The V segment lost 2 bases and the J segment 0 bases; nucleotides outside the gene matches: 12. The CDR3 runs to 18 residues. From germline, CDR1 is SEHNR and CDR2 FQNEAQ (reference sequence).

The chain carries TRBV4-1 and TRBJ1-2; D call uncertain. CDR1 and CDR2 from the germline V gene are MGHRA and YSYEKL. This CDR3 contains 13 residues. V was clipped by 4 bases and J by 8 bases, with 14 bases between them. The CDR3 DNA is TGCGCCAGCAGCCCTTGGGTGACGGGGGGCTACACCTTC. Translating gives CASSPWVTGGYTF.

The rearrangement uses TRBV19 and TRBJ2-7; 10 positions agree with TRBD1. V dropped 5 bases and J dropped 6; count of bases not matched to a gene: 4. CDR3 size: 13 residues. Germline assignment: CDR1 LNHDA and CDR2 SQIVND (reference sequence). Here the CDR3 reads CASSLDRGAEQYF. The DNA of the CDR3 is TGTGCCAGTAGTTTGGACAGGGGGGCCGAGCAGTACTTC.

As for this clone: The germline gene is not matched at one end of the junction; a read error may be the cause. As DNA, the CDR3 is TGTGCCAGGAGCCAAGGCATCTGGGGGAACACTGTAGCTTACTTT. Encoded protein: CARSQGIWGNTVAYF. The chain links TRBV14 to TRBJ1-1; tentatively, D is TRBD1 (5 bases). Germline CDR1 reads SGHDN; CDR2 reads FVKESK. There are 15 residues in the CDR3.

The V gene is TRBV6-5, the J gene TRBJ2-2; D unclear. The V and J ends lost 0 bases and 7 bases respectively, with 12 bases between them. CDR1 is MNHEY and CDR2 is SVGAGI in the germline V gene. This CDR3 comprises 15 residues. CDR3 DNA: TGTGCCAGCAGTTACTCGATGAACCGGGTCGGGGAGCTGTTTTTT. This encodes CASSYSMNRVGELFF.

In its sample, this clone ranks as medium-sized. The J gene is TRBJ2-7, the V gene TRBV19, with D perhaps matching TRBD2 (6 bases). The CDR3 consists of 14 residues. Deletions cut 5 bases from V and 4 bases from J, with 15 bases between. Germline assignment: CDR1 LNHDA and CDR2 SQIVND (reference sequence). CDR3 bases: TGTGCCAGTAGTCCGCGGGGCACCGGATACGAGCAGTACTTC. Translation gives CASSPRGTGYEQYF.